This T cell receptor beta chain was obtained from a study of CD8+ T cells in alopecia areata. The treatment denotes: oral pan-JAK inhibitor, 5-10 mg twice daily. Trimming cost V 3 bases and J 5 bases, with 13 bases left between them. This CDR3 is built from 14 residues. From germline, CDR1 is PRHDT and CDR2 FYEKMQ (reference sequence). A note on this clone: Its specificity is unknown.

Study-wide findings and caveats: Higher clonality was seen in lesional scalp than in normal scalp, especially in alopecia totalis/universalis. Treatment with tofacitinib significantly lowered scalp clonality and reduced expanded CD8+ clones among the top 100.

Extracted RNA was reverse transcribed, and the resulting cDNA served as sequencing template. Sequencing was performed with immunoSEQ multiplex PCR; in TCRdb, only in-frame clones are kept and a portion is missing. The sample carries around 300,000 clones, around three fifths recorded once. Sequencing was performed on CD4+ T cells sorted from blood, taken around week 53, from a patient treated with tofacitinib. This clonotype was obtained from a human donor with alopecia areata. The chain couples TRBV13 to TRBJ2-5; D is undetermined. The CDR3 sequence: CASSFGFAGETQYF. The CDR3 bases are TGTGCCAGCAGCTTCGGATTTGCCGGGGAGACCCAGTACTTC.